Shown below are 27 T cell receptor beta chains from a single sample sequenced in a study of OX40 agonist ivuxolimab in advanced cancers. This table comes from immunoSEQ multiplex PCR, and its TCRdb copy is limited to in-frame clones, with some not included. The data contain roughly 69,000 clones, approximately 84% of them singletons. Sample: CD4+ or CD8+ T cells sorted from blood, taken in a trial of the OX40 agonist ivuxolimab. The receptors were gathered from an adult with an advanced solid tumor such as melanoma, head and neck, liver or kidney cancer.

The chain's CDR3 is CASSPRRNTNTEAFF. In nucleotides, the CDR3 is TGTGCCAGCAGCCCAAGGCGGAACACGAACACTGAAGCTTTCTTT. This chain connects TRBV9 to TRBJ1-1; D not certain. The germline gives CDR1 SGDLS, CDR2 YYNGEE. Deletions cut 4 bases from V and 1 base from J, with 14 bases between. CDR3 length: 15 amino acids. Full variable domain (outside the CDR3, taken from reference TRBV9 and TRBJ1-1): DSGVTQTPKHLITATGQRVTLRCSPRSGDLSVYWYQQSLDQGLQFLIQYYNGEERAKGNILERFSAQQFPDLHSELNLSSLELGDSALYFCASSPRRNTNTEAFFGQGTRLTVV.

CDR3: CASSLGVSNQPQHF. The CDR3 nucleotides read TGTGCCAGCAGCTTAGGTGTCTCCAATCAGCCCCAGCATTTT. J is TRBJ1-5 and V is TRBV7-8; D remains ambiguous. This CDR3 is 14 amino acids long. The V gene's germline CDR1 is SGHVS and CDR2 FQNEAQ. V lost 1 base and J lost 3, with 7 bases in between.

The gene calls are TRBV7-6 and TRBJ1-1; D perhaps matches TRBD1 (6 bases). The CDR3 runs to 16 residues. With 3 bases removed from V and 0 bases from J, the gap between germline ends came to 14 bases. Per germline, CDR1 SGHVS and CDR2 FNYEAQ. As DNA, the CDR3 is TGTGCCAGCAGCTTGCAACAGGGAAAAATGAACACTGAAGCTTTCTTT. The encoded protein is CASSLQQGKMNTEAFF.

The chain carries TRBV10-3 and TRBJ2-3; D is ambiguous. The V and J ends lost 6 bases and 0 bases respectively, with 1 base between them. Germline V lookup: CDR1 ENHRY, CDR2 SYGVKD. CDR3 length: 11 amino acids. The CDR3 DNA reads as TGTGCCATCAGAAGCACAGATACGCAGTATTTT. Its translation: CAIRSTDTQYF.

The chain carries TRBV5-4 and TRBJ1-2; no clear D gene. CDR1 SGHNT and CDR2 YYREEE come from the germline V gene (reference sequence). Between the trimmed V and J ends, which lost 0 bases and 4 bases, there was a span of 4 bases. The CDR3 has 12 residues. CDR3 DNA: TGTGCCAGCAGCTTGGAAACCTATGGCTACACCTTC. Protein product: CASSLETYGYTF.

The chain links TRBV5-4 to TRBJ2-3, with TRBD2 matching over 16 bases. CDR1 SGHNT and CDR2 YYREEE come from the germline V gene (reference sequence). This CDR3 is 18 amino acids long. Trimming at V came to 4 bases and at J to 0 bases, leaving 5 bases not matched to a gene. The CDR3 loop is CASSPAGLAGGSTDTQYF. As DNA, the CDR3 is TGTGCCAGCAGCCCAGCGGGACTAGCGGGGGGGAGCACAGATACGCAGTATTTT.

The chain joins TRBV5-1 to TRBJ1-1; 8 bases line up with TRBD1. After removal of 1 base from V and 1 base from J, the junction contained 3 bases not matched to a gene. This CDR3 contains 15 residues. Germline CDR1 and CDR2: SGHRS and YFSETQ. The CDR3 DNA reads as TGCGCCAGCAGCTTGTTCGGGACAGGGAACACTGAAGCTTTCTTT. Translation: CASSLFGTGNTEAFF.

This clone was detected a few times. V usage is TRBV21-1 and J usage is TRBJ2-4; the table's D gene call, TRBD1, was not cross checked with the DNA. TRBV21-1 is assigned pseudogene status. This CDR3 spans 16 amino acids. DNA for the CDR3: TGTGCCAGCAGCAAATACGGTCCGGACAGCAAAAACATTCAGTACTTC. Amino acids: CASSKYGPDSKNIQYF.

The J gene is TRBJ2-5, the V gene TRBV7-2, with 9 bases aligning to TRBD2. V lost 3 bases, J lost 4 bases, and 9 bases stayed unmatched. Germline assignment: CDR1 SGHTA and CDR2 FQGNSA. There are 16 residues in the CDR3. The CDR3 DNA is TGTGCCAGCAGCTTGAGGGTAGCGGGGGCCGCAGAGACCCAGTACTTC. Translation gives CASSLRVAGAAETQYF.

The rearrangement joins TRBV7-6 to TRBJ1-1; no clear D. This CDR3 has 14 residues. CDR1 and CDR2 from the germline V gene are SGHVS and FNYEAQ. The germline V and J ends were trimmed by 1 base and 6 bases, with 12 bases remaining between them. In DNA, the CDR3 is TGTGCCAGCAGCTTAGGGGGTATGAGGCCTGAAGCTTTCTTT. This codes for CASSLGGMRPEAFF. The complete variable domain, with remaining parts taken from reference TRBV7-6 and TRBJ1-1, reads GAGVSQSPRYKVTKRGQDVALRCDPISGHVSLYWYRQALGQGPEFLTYFNYEAQQDKSGLPNDRFSAERPEGSISTLTIQRTEQRDSAMYRCASSLGGMRPEAFFGQGTRLTVV.

This clone was seen only once. The rearrangement links TRBV30 to TRBJ2-3; 9 bases align to TRBD1. V lost 2 bases and J lost 7; bases outside the gene matches: 7. CDR3 size: 14 residues. In germline, CDR1 is GTSNPN, CDR2 SVGIG (reference sequence). CDR3 in DNA: TGTGCCTGGAGTATACAGGGGGCGCGAAATACGCAGTATTTT. It is translated as CAWSIQGARNTQYF.

The chain recombines TRBV2 with TRBJ1-2; D is unresolved. The CDR3 covers 14 residues. V was shortened by 5 bases and J by 6 bases, with 16 bases between the two germline ends. Germline V gene lookup returns CDR1 SNHLY and CDR2 FYNNEI. This CDR3 is CASSLFDLMDGYTF. The CDR3 DNA sequence: TGTGCCAGCAGTCTTTTCGACCTTATGGATGGCTACACCTTC.

Of note for this clone: The same CDR3 arises from other DNA sequences in this sample as well. J is TRBJ2-7 and V is TRBV19; 8 bases agree with TRBD1. The V segment lost 6 bases and the J segment 5 bases; nucleotides outside the gene matches: 3. Per germline, CDR1 LNHDA and CDR2 SQIVND (reference sequence). The CDR3 has 12 residues. Here the CDR3 DNA reads TGTGCCAGTAGAAAGACAGGGGACGAGCAGTACTTC. Its translation: CASRKTGDEQYF.

The CDR3 protein is CASSLEAHHEQFF. CDR3 nucleotides: TGTGCCAGCAGCTTAGAAGCCCATCATGAGCAGTTCTTC. The rearrangement links TRBV11-2 to TRBJ2-1, with unresolved D. With 0 bases removed from V and 8 bases from J, the gap between germline ends came to 8 bases. Germline CDR1 is SGHAT and CDR2 is FQNNGV. The CDR3 length is 13 residues.

The rearrangement joins TRBV6-6 to TRBJ1-1; D call uncertain. This CDR3 region has 13 residues. The V end lost 7 bases, the J end lost 4 bases, and 13 bases lay between the germline ends. Germline V lookup: CDR1 MNHNY, CDR2 SVGAGI (reference sequence). The CDR3 DNA reads TGTGCCAGCAACGATCTCCTAGCCACTGAAGCTTTCTTT. Amino acid sequence: CASNDLLATEAFF.

This rearrangement joins TRBV10-3 to TRBJ1-3, with D unclear. Per the germline V gene, CDR1 is ENHRY and CDR2 is SYGVKD. The CDR3 runs to 14 residues. Deletions cut 11 bases from V and 0 bases from J, with 14 bases between. The CDR3 loop is CASHSAGSGNTIYF. The CDR3, as DNA: TGTGCCTCGCATTCGGCAGGCTCTGGAAACACCATATATTTT.

The chain joins TRBV5-7 to TRBJ2-5; TRBD1 matches 9 bases. The DNA end lines up better with TRBJ2-7; the J call may be wrong. TRBV5-7 is placed among ORFs of uncertain function. The CDR3 length is 17 residues. The CDR3, as DNA: TGTGCCAGCAGTCAGTATCCCGGGACAGGGCTTTCCTACGAGCAGTACTTC. Its translation: CASSQYPGTGLSYEQYF.

The rearrangement joins TRBV2 to TRBJ1-3; D remains unclear. The V end lost 5 bases, the J end lost 6 bases, and 5 bases lay between the germline ends. The CDR3 covers 11 residues. The germline gives CDR1 SNHLY, CDR2 FYNNEI. CDR3 nucleotides: TGTGCCAGCAGTCAGACAAACACCATATATTTT. Its translation: CASSQTNTIYF.

The J gene is TRBJ2-7, the V gene TRBV2, with D perhaps given as TRBD1 or TRBD2 (5 bases each). Germline CDR1 SNHLY, CDR2 FYNNEI. CDR3 length equals 12 residues. Trimming removed 6 bases at V and 2 bases at J, with 8 bases between. CDR3 sequence reads: CASSGTAYEQYF. CDR3 nucleotides: TGTGCCAGCAGCGGGACGGCCTACGAGCAGTACTTC.

The chain employs TRBV7-3 and TRBJ2-3; the match to TRBD1 covers 10 bases. From germline, CDR1 is SGHTA and CDR2 FQGTGA. The junction had 8 bases not matched to a gene; V was cut back by 4 bases and J by 4 bases. This CDR3 spans 16 amino acids. DNA of the CDR3: TGTGCCAGCAGCTCCCATAGGGGACAGGGGCCAGATACGCAGTATTTT. It yields the protein CASSSHRGQGPDTQYF.

This clone came up once. The CDR3 here is CASSPPPTGGTEAFF. The CDR3 region has the DNA TGTGCCAGCAGTCCCCCCCCCACAGGGGGGACTGAAGCTTTCTTT. J is TRBJ1-1 and V is TRBV28, with 8 nucleotides matching TRBD1. Germline CDR1 MDHEN, CDR2 SYDVKM. The CDR3 covers 15 residues. V was clipped by 5 bases and J by 5 bases; unmatched bases: 10.

This chain links TRBV19 with TRBJ2-7; D is unresolved. Trimming left V 5 bases short and J 0 bases short, with 11 bases between. The CDR3 is made up of 14 amino acids. CDR1 LNHDA and CDR2 SQIVND come from the germline V gene (reference sequence). This chain's CDR3 is CASSLMSSSYEQYF. The CDR3, as DNA: TGTGCCAGTAGTTTGATGTCGAGCTCCTACGAGCAGTACTTC.

This clone was observed a single time. The V call is TRBV5-1, the J call TRBJ1-2, with no clear D. Looked up from germline, CDR1 is SGHRS and CDR2 is YFSETQ. The V end lost 2 bases, the J end lost 8 bases, and 10 bases lay between the germline ends. The CDR3 runs to 12 residues. CDR3 coding DNA: TGCGCCAGCAGCTTAACAACGGAAGGCTACACCTTC. Residues: CASSLTTEGYTF.

V usage is TRBV6-6 and J usage is TRBJ1-6; the D gene is possibly TRBD1 (6 bases). The CDR3 is 12 residues long. Germline CDR1 reads MNHNY; CDR2 reads SVGAGI (reference sequence). Between the trimmed V and J ends, which lost 6 bases and 10 bases, there was a span of 10 bases. CDR3 nucleotide sequence: TGTGCCAGCAGGAGGGGGGAATCACCCCTCCACTTT. It translates to CASRRGESPLHF.

The chain employs TRBV5-1 and TRBJ2-7; 7 nucleotides match TRBD1. Germline trimming cut 7 bases from V and 3 bases from J; bases unmatched to any gene: 10. The CDR3 has 14 amino acids. Per germline, CDR1 SGHRS and CDR2 YFSETQ. The DNA for the CDR3 is TGCGCCAGCGCCCCCACTGCAGGGGGCTACGAGCAGTACTTC. Translating gives CASAPTAGGYEQYF.

This clone was detected a few times. J is TRBJ1-6 and V is TRBV11-1; D is undetermined. V dropped 1 base and J dropped 7 bases, with 8 bases sitting between them. Germline V gene lookup returns CDR1 SGHAT and CDR2 FQDESV (reference sequence). This CDR3 region has 14 residues. The CDR3 DNA sequence: TGTGCCAGCAGCTTAGGAGGGTACAATTCACCCCTCCACTTT. It codes for CASSLGGYNSPLHF.

The rearrangement links TRBV30 to TRBJ1-3, with 9 bases matching TRBD1. V shed 3 bases and J 4 bases; nucleotides not matched to a gene: 4. CDR1 and CDR2 from the germline V gene are GTSNPN and SVGIG (reference sequence). The CDR3 runs to 14 residues. The CDR3 sequence: CAWRETGGGNTIYF. CDR3 sequence (DNA): TGTGCCTGGAGGGAGACAGGGGGAGGAAACACCATATATTTT.